This T cell receptor (beta chain) was documented in a study of T cell repertoires in cytomegalovirus infection. The overall study: Epitope selection comprised recently identified HLA-C-restricted CMV epitopes and well-studied HLA-B-restricted CMV epitopes. TCR beta signatures that were public indicated CMV infection and matching HLA type. General study results and limits: HLA-C-restricted CMV clonotypes gave the most frequent clonotype in two of eight donors. Carriers of CMV plus the relevant HLA were identified by cumulative public TCR beta family frequency.

This clonotype was seen only a few times. What it binds is not known. TCRdb ran MiXCR on the reads and lists one entry per CDR3 protein. The repertoire holds approximately 500,000 distinct CDR3 sequences, with roughly 34% as singletons. Per germline, CDR1 SGHVS and CDR2 FNYEAQ. V was trimmed by 2 bases and J by 6 bases, leaving 11 bases between them. The CDR3 contains 14 residues. The chain recombines TRBV7-6 with TRBJ1-5; no reliable D call. Sequenced material: cultured PBMCs, taken from culture after CMV antigen stimulation. The receptor was isolated from a human donor in good health (CMV status not recorded). Some clones in this sample may be carry-over from other donors' samples. The CDR3 reads CASSLSGSSQPQHF. As DNA, the CDR3 is TGTGCCAGCAGCTTATCCGGGTCTAGTCAGCCCCAGCATTTT.